Listed here are 25 T cell receptor beta chains from one sample, sequenced in a study of T cell clusters in autoimmune cytopenias. Each sample's input was 250 ng genomic DNA, 30,000 to 45,000 genome equivalents. TRB was amplified by touch-down multiplex PCR, primer pools A and B combined. After re-calling the multiplex PCR reads, TCRdb lists one entry per CDR3 protein, DNA absent. The sample totals thousands of distinct CDR3 sequences. The sample was also linked to a second study, of T cell repertoires in aging, cancer and after chemotherapy.

The material sequenced was peripheral blood. Every receptor here comes from a human donor in good health.

The chain recombines TRBV6-2 or TRBV6-3 with TRBJ1-1; the D call from TCRdb, TRBD1, cannot be confirmed without DNA. CDR3 length equals 13 residues. Per germline, CDR1 MNHEY and CDR2 SVGEGT. CDR3 sequence reads: CASSYSITGYAFF.

The J gene is TRBJ1-2, the V gene TRBV6-5; TCRdb's D call, TRBD1, is unchecked because there is no DNA. Per germline, CDR1 MNHEY and CDR2 SVGAGI. This CDR3 contains 15 residues. Here the CDR3 reads CASSEIGPRGYGYTF.

This chain uses TRBV5-3 with TRBJ1-1; TCRdb proposes TRBD1, but this gene call is untestable without DNA. TRBV5-3 is filed as an ORF, its function uncertain. The CDR3 runs to 16 residues. CDR3 sequence reads: CARSSSTGQGRDKAFF.

Measured by frequency, this clonotype is medium-sized (0.01 to 0.1%). J is TRBJ1-2 and V is TRBV6-5; the TCRdb D gene call, TRBD1, has no DNA to confirm it. This CDR3 comprises 15 residues. Per germline, CDR1 MNHEY and CDR2 SVGAGI. CDR3 region: CASRDPGRQSYGYTF.

V gene TRBV18 combines with J gene TRBJ2-7. CDR3 length equals 14 residues. CDR1 is KGHSH and CDR2 is LQKENI in the germline V gene. The CDR3 loop reads CASSSRGGTYEQYF.

The chain uses TRBV10-3 and TRBJ2-7; the TCRdb call, TRBD1, lacks DNA for checking. CDR1 ENHRY and CDR2 SYGVKD come from the germline V gene. CDR3 size: 13 residues. CDR3: CAISGTGLEEQYF.

The chain combines TRBV13 with TRBJ1-2. The CDR3 length is 12 residues. Germline V CDR1 and CDR2: PRHDT, FYEKMQ (reference sequence). The CDR3 spells CASSLTDYGYTF.

This clonotype shows up as medium-sized by frequency. The genes are TRBV19 and TRBJ2-1; TCRdb proposes TRBD2, but this gene call is untestable without DNA. The CDR3 is made up of 15 amino acids. Per the germline V gene, CDR1 is LNHDA and CDR2 is SQIVND (reference sequence). The CDR3 reads CASSMASAGGGEQFF.

This clonotype is labeled medium-sized based on frequency. The genes are TRBV6-2 or TRBV6-3 and TRBJ2-1; TCRdb returns TRBD2, unconfirmable since there is no DNA. Germline CDR1 reads MNHEY; CDR2 reads SVGEGT. CDR3 length: 14 amino acids. The CDR3 here is CASRELGLYNEQFF.

This clonotype is classed as medium-sized by frequency. This sequence joins TRBV5-4 and TRBJ2-5; TCRdb outputs TRBD1, but without DNA this stays unchecked. The CDR3 runs to 15 residues. Germline loops: CDR1 SGHNT, CDR2 YYREEE (reference sequence). CDR3 sequence: CASSLWGRSDETQYF.

V usage is TRBV6-5 and J usage is TRBJ1-1. Germline V gene sequence: CDR1 MNHEY, CDR2 SVGAGI. CDR3 length: 13 amino acids. The CDR3 region is CASNRNLNTEAFF.

Considering frequency, this clonotype is medium-sized. This chain links TRBV6-1 with TRBJ2-7; the TRBD2 assignment by TCRdb is unverifiable without DNA. The germline V gene has CDR1 MNHNS and CDR2 SASEGT. The CDR3 sequence is 13 residues long. The chain's CDR3 is CASWGTSGYEQYF.

This clonotype ranks as medium-sized (0.01 to 0.1%) in terms of frequency. The chain has TRBV11-1 and TRBJ1-1; TCRdb's assignment of TRBD1 cannot be checked, as there is no DNA. The CDR3 runs to 15 residues. The germline CDR1 and CDR2 sequences are SGHAT and FQDESV (reference sequence). The CDR3: CASSVRQGRSTEAFF.

Measured by frequency, this clonotype is medium-sized. The J gene is TRBJ2-1, the V gene TRBV18; TCRdb reports TRBD1, a call that lacks DNA to check it against. CDR3 length: 17 amino acids. The germline V gene encodes CDR1 KGHSH and CDR2 LQKENI. CDR3 loop: CASSPPLGTSSYNEQFF.

This clonotype is labeled medium-sized based on frequency. The gene calls are TRBV19 and TRBJ2-5; there is no DNA to check the TCRdb D call of TRBD1. Germline loops: CDR1 LNHDA, CDR2 SQIVND (reference sequence). This CDR3 is built from 13 residues. The CDR3 sequence: CASGTGTQETQYF.

V gene TRBV18 combines with J gene TRBJ2-7; the D call of TRBD2 rests on TCRdb alone, since no DNA is present to check it. The CDR3 is made up of 11 amino acids. In germline, CDR1 is KGHSH, CDR2 LQKENI. The CDR3 region is CASSKSGKQYF.

This rearrangement joins TRBV12-3 or TRBV12-4 to TRBJ2-5; there is no DNA to check the TCRdb D call of TRBD1. This CDR3 is 16 amino acids long. The CDR3: CASSPGGTGYQETQYF.

The rearrangement joins TRBV18 to TRBJ1-1. This CDR3 has 13 residues. Germline-derived CDR1 and CDR2 are KGHSH and LQKENI. CDR3 loop: CASSPPQATEAFF.

V gene TRBV11-2 combines with J gene TRBJ2-1; TCRdb's D call, TRBD2, is unchecked because there is no DNA. Per germline, CDR1 SGHAT and CDR2 FQNNGV. This CDR3 comprises 15 residues. The CDR3 spells CASSRTSGGYNEQFF.

The genes are TRBV19 and TRBJ1-1; TCRdb's D call, TRBD1, is unchecked because there is no DNA. This CDR3 comprises 15 residues. From germline, CDR1 is LNHDA and CDR2 SQIVND (reference sequence). This chain's CDR3 is CASRAFLGGTTEAFF. Using reference TRBV19 and TRBJ1-1 for the parts outside the CDR3, the full variable domain is DGGITQSPKYLFRKEGQNVTLSCEQNLNHDAMYWYRQDPGQGLRLIYYSQIVNDFQKGDIAEGYSVSREKKESFPLTVTSAQKNPTAFYLCASRAFLGGTTEAFFGQGTRLTVV.

The gene calls are TRBV7-6 and TRBJ1-5; TCRdb calls TRBD1, which cannot be checked without DNA. This CDR3 has 14 amino acids. Germline loops: CDR1 SGHVS, CDR2 FNYEAQ. The CDR3 protein is CASSSGQGNQPQHF.

This clonotype counts as medium-sized by frequency. The chain carries TRBV27 and TRBJ2-3; without DNA, the TCRdb call of TRBD1 cannot be checked. The germline V gene encodes CDR1 MNHEY and CDR2 SMNVEV (reference sequence). The CDR3 length is 13 residues. CDR3 in amino acids: CASSLARGDTQYF.

V gene TRBV6-5 combines with J gene TRBJ2-7; TCRdb's D call, TRBD1, is unchecked because there is no DNA. The CDR3 is 16 amino acids. The V gene's germline CDR1 is MNHEY and CDR2 SVGAGI. This chain's CDR3 is CASAKAGADYSYEQYF.

J is TRBJ1-1 and V is TRBV5-6. Looked up from germline, CDR1 is SGHDT and CDR2 is YYEEEE. This CDR3 comprises 11 residues. CDR3 loop: CASSLGVEAFF.

The V call is TRBV11-2, the J call TRBJ1-6. CDR1 and CDR2 from the germline V gene are SGHAT and FQNNGV. The length of the CDR3 is 12 residues. This CDR3 is CASSSGDSPLHF.